This entry features one T cell receptor (beta chain) sequence. Its antigen remains unidentified. The record originates from a study of long-term antiretroviral therapy in people with HIV. Study-level points and caveats: CDR3 length ranges were narrower in HIV repertoires than in controls.

CDR1 and CDR2 from the germline V gene are SGHVS and FNYEAQ. This CDR3 contains 13 residues. The V gene lost 5 bases and the J gene lost 8 bases, with 15 bases spanning the gap. Run at survey level, the immunoSEQ assay was version v3.0. Data came from immunoSEQ multiplex PCR; TCRdb stores just in-frame clones and leaves some out. The repertoire has about 17,000 clones, 70% to 90% of them found once; the top ten carry about 9.3%. The V call is TRBV7-6, the J call TRBJ1-2, with D perhaps matching TRBD1 (5 bases). This TCR came from a man between 45 and 60 years old with HIV. The sample consisted of unsorted PBMCs, taken 0.3 years before starting antiretroviral therapy. The CDR3 loop is CASSLGTRDGYTF. The DNA of the CDR3 is TGTGCCAGCAGCCTAGGGACCCGGGACGGCTACACCTTC.